A single sample gave rise to the 27 T cell receptor beta chains below, sequenced in a study of blood T cell repertoires in COVID-19. Assay used: immunoSEQ multiplex PCR; TCRdb lists only in-frame clones, some missing. Of about 260,000 clones listed, about 88% were seen once; the top ten hold approximately 3.7%. The sample taken for sequencing was peripheral blood. The source is a man in his sixties who had recovered from COVID-19.

V and J are TRBV5-1 and TRBJ2-7; 9 bases are shared with TRBD2. Germline V gene sequence: CDR1 SGHRS, CDR2 YFSETQ. Trimming removed 4 bases from V and 2 bases from J; junction bases left unmatched: 10. The CDR3 sequence is 16 residues long. The CDR3 DNA reads TGCGCCAGCAGCCCCCCCTTACTAGCGGGCACCTACGAGCAGTACTTC. Translated, it gives CASSPPLLAGTYEQYF.

This clone was counted between two and nine times. J is TRBJ1-1 and V is TRBV2, with TRBD1 identical over 11 bases. Germline assignment: CDR1 SNHLY and CDR2 FYNNEI. CDR3 size: 16 residues. The trim removed 4 bases at V and 1 base at J, leaving 5 bases unmatched. The CDR3 DNA reads TGTGCCAGCAGTGGGACAGGGGGCAAGGAGAACACTGAAGCTTTCTTT. Protein product: CASSGTGGKENTEAFF.

The chain employs TRBV11-2 and TRBJ2-7, with TRBD1 matching 9 bases. V shed 5 bases, J shed 3 bases, and the junction held 11 bases outside the gene matches. This CDR3 spans 16 amino acids. The germline V gene has CDR1 SGHAT and CDR2 FQNNGV. For the CDR3, the DNA is TGTGCCAGCAGCCTTACACGGACAGGGGCCAACTACGAGCAGTACTTC. It translates to CASSLTRTGANYEQYF.

The genes are TRBV5-5 and TRBJ1-3; 9 nucleotides agree with TRBD1. There are 19 residues in the CDR3. Germline V gene lookup returns CDR1 SGHKS and CDR2 YYEKEE (reference sequence). J was trimmed by 2 bases and V by 4 bases; bases with no gene match: 16. The CDR3 sequence is CASSQLPGQGTGAGNTIYF. The CDR3 nucleotides are TGTGCCAGCAGCCAACTACCGGGACAGGGAACTGGAGCTGGAAACACCATATATTTT.

The V call is TRBV27, the J call TRBJ2-3; D might be TRBD2 (6 bases). CDR3 size: 14 residues. Germline V gene data show CDR1 as MNHEY and CDR2 as SMNVEV (reference sequence). V lost 2 bases and J lost 7, with 13 bases in between. CDR3 bases: TGTGCCAGCAGTTTAATAGGGGCGGGGAATACGCAGTATTTT. Its protein product is CASSLIGAGNTQYF.

The V and J genes are TRBV4-2 and TRBJ2-7; D might be TRBD1 (6 bases). Germline V CDR1 and CDR2: LGHNA, YNFKEQ. The CDR3 extends over 17 amino acids. V shed 4 bases and J shed 1 base, with 20 bases lying between them. CDR3 sequence: CASSLGAVRDKSYEQYF. The CDR3 coding sequence is TGTGCCAGCAGCCTCGGTGCCGTCCGGGACAAGTCCTACGAGCAGTACTTC.

This chain uses TRBV10-2 with TRBJ1-4; the match to TRBD1 covers 8 bases. This CDR3 spans 14 amino acids. V shed 7 bases, J shed 5 bases, and the junction held 6 bases outside the gene matches. Germline loops: CDR1 WSHSY, CDR2 SAAADI. CDR3 loop: CASNAGQANEKLFF. CDR3 DNA: TGCGCCAGCAACGCGGGACAGGCGAATGAAAAACTGTTTTTT.

The chain carries TRBV29-1 and TRBJ2-7, with a possible D match to TRBD2 (6 bases). The V end lost 4 bases, the J end lost 2 bases, and 9 bases lay between the germline ends. Germline CDR1 is SQVTM and CDR2 is ANQGSEA. This CDR3 has 12 residues. The CDR3 nucleotides read TGCAGCGTTGGGGGGGAGCCCTACGAGCAGTACTTC. This gives the protein CSVGGEPYEQYF.

The genes are TRBV27 and TRBJ1-2; a weak D match, TRBD1 (6 bases). The CDR3 consists of 16 residues. Germline V gene sequence: CDR1 MNHEY, CDR2 SMNVEV (reference sequence). Trimming shortened V by 0 bases and J by 4 bases, and 15 bases separated the two germline ends. CDR3 region: CASSLSTARGPYGYTF. DNA of the CDR3: TGTGCCAGCAGTTTATCGACGGCCAGGGGCCCCTATGGCTACACCTTC.

The chain combines TRBV4-1 with TRBJ1-2; D ambiguous. V shed 2 bases and J shed 5 bases, with 27 bases lying between them. The germline V gene has CDR1 MGHRA and CDR2 YSYEKL. This CDR3 has 19 amino acids. CDR3 sequence: CASSQQILDGSRWTYGYTF. In DNA, the CDR3 is TGCGCCAGCAGCCAACAAATTTTAGATGGCTCCCGGTGGACTTATGGCTACACCTTC.

This clone was observed a single time. The genes are TRBV7-8 and TRBJ1-5, with unresolved D. The CDR3 covers 12 residues. V was trimmed by 5 bases and J by 5 bases, leaving 7 bases between them. CDR1 and CDR2 from the germline V gene are SGHVS and FQNEAQ. CDR3 sequence: CASSPRDQPQHF. The CDR3 coding sequence is TGTGCCAGCAGCCCCCGTGATCAGCCCCAGCATTTT.

The rearrangement joins TRBV11-2 to TRBJ2-5; 7 nucleotides match TRBD1. CDR1 is SGHAT and CDR2 is FQNNGV in the germline V gene. The trim removed 5 bases at V and 4 bases at J, leaving 10 bases unmatched. This CDR3 contains 15 residues. The CDR3 is CASSARQGFGETQYF. CDR3 DNA sequence: TGTGCCAGCAGCGCAAGACAGGGATTCGGAGAGACCCAGTACTTC.

This clone was seen a few times. The V call is TRBV19, the J call TRBJ2-7; perhaps TRBD1 as D (6 bases). The CDR3 runs 14 residues. The V end lost 3 bases, the J end lost 7 bases, and 16 bases lay between the germline ends. CDR1 is LNHDA and CDR2 is SQIVND in the germline V gene (reference sequence). The CDR3 sequence is CASSIGQPKKEQYF. CDR3 DNA: TGTGCCAGTAGTATCGGACAGCCAAAGAAAGAGCAGTACTTC. The full variable domain, its missing parts supplied by reference TRBV19 and TRBJ2-7, is DGGITQSPKYLFRKEGQNVTLSCEQNLNHDAMYWYRQDPGQGLRLIYYSQIVNDFQKGDIAEGYSVSREKKESFPLTVTSAQKNPTAFYLCASSIGQPKKEQYFGPGTRLTVT.

V gene TRBV25-1 combines with J gene TRBJ2-7; D is perhaps TRBD1 (6 bases). The CDR3 runs 14 residues. Trimming took off 7 bases at V and 0 bases at J, with 13 bases between the two ends. Germline V gene data show CDR1 as MGHDK and CDR2 as SYGVNS. CDR3 region: CASKPTGNSYEQYF. CDR3 sequence (DNA): TGTGCCAGCAAGCCTACAGGGAACTCCTACGAGCAGTACTTC.

This clone has just one count. CDR3 DNA sequence: TGTGCCAGTAGTGTCCAGCGGGGCGCCCAACAAGAGACCCAGTACTTC. Residues: CASSVQRGAQQETQYF. V gene TRBV19 combines with J gene TRBJ2-5; 7 bases map to TRBD2. The CDR3 totals 16 residues. The V and J ends lost 5 bases and 2 bases, in that order; junction bases with no gene match: 11. Germline values: CDR1 LNHDA, CDR2 SQIVND (reference sequence).

The genes are TRBV3-1 (or the pseudogene TRBV3-2) and TRBJ1-5; tentative D call: TRBD1 (5 bases). The CDR3 sequence is 16 residues long. Germline values: CDR1 LGHDT, CDR2 YNNKEL (reference sequence). V was cut by 0 bases and J by 7 bases, with 16 bases left in between. CDR3 residues: CASSQDLGAGPQPQHF. DNA of the CDR3: TGTGCCAGCAGCCAAGATCTTGGGGCAGGACCCCAGCCCCAGCATTTT.

V is TRBV5-6 and J is TRBJ2-5; TRBD1 agrees at 11 bases. The V and J ends lost 3 bases and 5 bases, in that order; junction bases with no gene match: 3. Germline V gene lookup returns CDR1 SGHDT and CDR2 YYEEEE. This CDR3 comprises 14 residues. In DNA, the CDR3 is TGTGCCAGCAGCTGGGACAGGGGGAGGGAGACCCAGTACTTC. Amino acids: CASSWDRGRETQYF. Full variable domain (rest looked up from reference TRBV5-6 and TRBJ2-5): DAGVTQSPTHLIKTRGQQVTLRCSPKSGHDTVSWYQQALGQGPQFIFQYYEEEERQRGNFPDRFSGHQFPNYSSELNVNALLLGDSALYLCASSWDRGRETQYFGPGTRLLVL.

The chain is built from TRBV3-1 (or the pseudogene TRBV3-2) and TRBJ2-1; 8 nucleotides line up with TRBD1. Germline V gene lookup returns CDR1 LGHDT and CDR2 YNNKEL (reference sequence). The CDR3 runs 16 residues. J was trimmed by 8 bases and V by 4 bases; bases with no gene match: 13. CDR3 protein: CASSPPDRVNSYEQFF. The CDR3 region has the DNA TGTGCCAGCAGCCCCCCGGACAGGGTTAATTCGTATGAGCAGTTCTTC.

This chain connects TRBV19 to TRBJ2-4; D ambiguous. Trimming took off 7 bases at V and 0 bases at J, with 10 bases between the two ends. Germline assignment: CDR1 LNHDA and CDR2 SQIVND (reference sequence). The CDR3 extends over 14 amino acids. CDR3 in DNA: TGTGCCAGTACCTCTTTCCTAGCCAAAAACATTCAGTACTTC. Protein: CASTSFLAKNIQYF. Full variable domain (outside the CDR3, taken from reference TRBV19 and TRBJ2-4): DGGITQSPKYLFRKEGQNVTLSCEQNLNHDAMYWYRQDPGQGLRLIYYSQIVNDFQKGDIAEGYSVSREKKESFPLTVTSAQKNPTAFYLCASTSFLAKNIQYFGAGTRLSVL.

This chain connects TRBV21-1 to TRBJ1-6. TRBV21-1 is a documented pseudogene. CDR3 size: 18 residues. The CDR3 loop reads CASSKKCPGTPNNSPLHF. CDR3 nucleotides: TGTGCCAGCAGCAAAAAATGCCCTGGGACTCCGAATAATTCACCCCTCCACTTT.

The chain links TRBV2 to TRBJ2-1; 8 positions agree with TRBD1. Germline trimming cut 7 bases from V and 5 bases from J; bases unmatched to any gene: 7. The germline V gene has CDR1 SNHLY and CDR2 FYNNEI. The CDR3 runs to 14 residues. The CDR3 nucleotides read TGTGCCAGCATCCGTGGACAGGGAAACAATGAGCAGTTCTTC. As protein: CASIRGQGNNEQFF.

V is TRBV19 and J is TRBJ1-2; 7 nucleotides line up with TRBD1. The V gene end was trimmed by 9 bases and the J gene end by 2 bases; junction bases not matched to a gene: 9. The CDR3 sequence is 14 residues long. The germline V gene encodes CDR1 LNHDA and CDR2 SQIVND (reference sequence). CDR3 loop: CASLAQGKNYGYTF. CDR3 nucleotides: TGTGCCAGCCTCGCACAGGGGAAGAACTATGGCTACACCTTC.

The chain uses TRBV29-1 and TRBJ2-7; 7 bases fit TRBD1. Losses at the gene ends were 6 bases for V and 4 bases for J; bases not matched to a gene: 9. The length of the CDR3 is 13 residues. Germline V lookup: CDR1 SQVTM, CDR2 ANQGSEA. The CDR3: CSVAQGFGYEQYF. As DNA, the CDR3 is TGCAGCGTCGCACAGGGGTTCGGGTACGAGCAGTACTTC.

V and J are TRBV5-1 and TRBJ2-3; D is perhaps TRBD1 (6 bases). The V end lost 5 bases, the J end lost 4 bases, and 17 bases lay between the germline ends. This CDR3 is 15 amino acids long. CDR1 and CDR2 (germline): SGHRS, YFSETQ. The CDR3 sequence is CASSSGDAGADTQYF. CDR3 nucleotides: TGCGCCAGCAGTTCGGGTGACGCAGGGGCAGATACGCAGTATTTT.

This chain uses TRBV6-1 with TRBJ1-5; weak D call: TRBD1 (6 bases). The germline gives CDR1 MNHNS, CDR2 SASEGT. The V end was cut by 3 bases, the J end by 3 bases, with 9 bases between. The CDR3 is made up of 14 amino acids. The CDR3 DNA reads TGTGCCAGCAGTGATAGGGGACACAATCAGCCCCAGCATTTT. It yields the protein CASSDRGHNQPQHF.

The chain links TRBV5-6 to TRBJ2-1; D gene unclear. The CDR3 has 12 residues. CDR1 and CDR2 from the germline V gene are SGHDT and YYEEEE. The V end lost 3 bases, the J end lost 11 bases, and 12 bases lay between the germline ends. The CDR3 nucleotides read TGTGCCAGCAGCTCCCTAAACTACAAGCAGTTCTTC. Amino acids: CASSSLNYKQFF.

This chain joins TRBV6-5 and TRBJ1-5; TRBD1 might be the D (5 bases). CDR3 length: 12 amino acids. V was pared by 6 bases and J by 9 bases, with 12 bases between. The V gene's germline CDR1 is MNHEY and CDR2 SVGAGI. Here the CDR3 DNA reads TGTGCCAGCAGGCTAGGGGTGGGGCCCCAGCATTTT. It is translated as CASRLGVGPQHF.